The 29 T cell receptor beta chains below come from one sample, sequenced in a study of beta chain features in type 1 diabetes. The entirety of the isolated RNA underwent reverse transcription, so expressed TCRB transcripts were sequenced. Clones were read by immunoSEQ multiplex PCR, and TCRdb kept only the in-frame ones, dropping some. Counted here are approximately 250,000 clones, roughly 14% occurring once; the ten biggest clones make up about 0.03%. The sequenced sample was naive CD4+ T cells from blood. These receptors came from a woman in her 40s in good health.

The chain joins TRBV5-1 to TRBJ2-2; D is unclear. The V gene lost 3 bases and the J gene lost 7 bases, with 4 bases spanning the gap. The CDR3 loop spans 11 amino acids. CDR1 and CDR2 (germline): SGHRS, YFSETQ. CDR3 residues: CASSSVGELFF. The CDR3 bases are TGCGCCAGCAGCTCAGTCGGGGAGCTGTTTTTT.

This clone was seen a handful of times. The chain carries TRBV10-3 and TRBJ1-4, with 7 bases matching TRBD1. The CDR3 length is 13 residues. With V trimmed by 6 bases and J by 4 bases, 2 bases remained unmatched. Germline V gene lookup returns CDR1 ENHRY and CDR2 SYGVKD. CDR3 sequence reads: CAIRQGSNEKLFF. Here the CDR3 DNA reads TGTGCCATCAGACAGGGGAGTAATGAAAAACTGTTTTTT.

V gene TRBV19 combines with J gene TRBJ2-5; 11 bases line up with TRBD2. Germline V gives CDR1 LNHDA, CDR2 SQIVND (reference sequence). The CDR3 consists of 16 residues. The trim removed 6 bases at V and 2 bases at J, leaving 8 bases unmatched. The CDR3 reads CASSEISGGAQETQYF. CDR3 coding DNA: TGTGCCAGTAGCGAAATTAGCGGGGGGGCTCAAGAGACCCAGTACTTC.

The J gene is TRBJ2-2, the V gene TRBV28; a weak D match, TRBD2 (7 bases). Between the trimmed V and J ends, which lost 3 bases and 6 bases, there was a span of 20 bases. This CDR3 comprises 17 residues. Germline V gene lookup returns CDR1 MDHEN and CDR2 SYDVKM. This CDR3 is CASSFVRGAGFAGELFF. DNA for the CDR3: TGTGCCAGCAGTTTCGTCCGGGGGGCTGGGTTTGCCGGGGAGCTGTTTTTT.

The CDR3 nucleotides are TGTGCCAGTATTGGGAGGCTAGCGGGGGGGAACAATGAGCAGTTCTTC. Translating it yields CASIGRLAGGNNEQFF. The chain has TRBV19 and TRBJ2-1, with 12 bases fitting TRBD2. The CDR3 consists of 16 residues. Germline CDR1 is LNHDA and CDR2 is SQIVND (reference sequence). Losses at the gene ends were 7 bases for V and 5 bases for J; bases not matched to a gene: 9.

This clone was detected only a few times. CDR3 in amino acids: CASSVPGGYEQYF. In DNA form, the CDR3 reads TGTGCCAGCAGCGTACCGGGAGGCTACGAGCAGTACTTC. This sequence joins TRBV7-9 and TRBJ2-7, with TRBD2 matching over 7 bases. This CDR3 region has 13 residues. CDR1 SEHNR and CDR2 FQNEAQ come from the germline V gene (reference sequence). The ends lost 5 bases at V and 3 bases at J; junction bases unmatched: 4.

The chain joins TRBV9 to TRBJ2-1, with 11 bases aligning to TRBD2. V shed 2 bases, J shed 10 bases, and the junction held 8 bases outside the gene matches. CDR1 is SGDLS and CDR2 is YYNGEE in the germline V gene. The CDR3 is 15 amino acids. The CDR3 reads CASSVGSGGAGEQFF. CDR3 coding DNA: TGTGCCAGCAGCGTGGGTAGCGGGGGGGCGGGCGAGCAGTTCTTC.

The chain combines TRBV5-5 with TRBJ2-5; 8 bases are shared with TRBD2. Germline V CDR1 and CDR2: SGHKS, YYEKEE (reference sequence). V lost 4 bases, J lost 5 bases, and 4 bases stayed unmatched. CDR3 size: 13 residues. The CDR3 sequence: CASSRLAWETQYF. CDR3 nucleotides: TGTGCCAGCAGCAGACTAGCGTGGGAGACCCAGTACTTC.

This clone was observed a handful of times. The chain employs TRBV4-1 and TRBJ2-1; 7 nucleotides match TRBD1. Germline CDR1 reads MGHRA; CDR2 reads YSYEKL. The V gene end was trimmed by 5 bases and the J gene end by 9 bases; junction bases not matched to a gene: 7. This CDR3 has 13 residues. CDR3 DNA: TGCGCCAGCAGCTGGGACAGCCCGATTGAGCAGTTCTTC. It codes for CASSWDSPIEQFF.

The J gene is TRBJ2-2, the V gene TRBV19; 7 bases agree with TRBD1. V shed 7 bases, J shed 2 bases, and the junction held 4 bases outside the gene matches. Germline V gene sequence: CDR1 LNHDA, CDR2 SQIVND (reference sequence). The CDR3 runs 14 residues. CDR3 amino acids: CASMGTANTGELFF. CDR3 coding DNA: TGTGCCAGTATGGGGACAGCCAACACCGGGGAGCTGTTTTTT.

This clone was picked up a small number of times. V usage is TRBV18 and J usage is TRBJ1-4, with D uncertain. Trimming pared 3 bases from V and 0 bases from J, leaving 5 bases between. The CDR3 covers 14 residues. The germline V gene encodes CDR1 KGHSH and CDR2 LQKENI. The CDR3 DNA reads TGTGCCAGCTCACCCACACCAACTAATGAAAAACTGTTTTTT. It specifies CASSPTPTNEKLFF.

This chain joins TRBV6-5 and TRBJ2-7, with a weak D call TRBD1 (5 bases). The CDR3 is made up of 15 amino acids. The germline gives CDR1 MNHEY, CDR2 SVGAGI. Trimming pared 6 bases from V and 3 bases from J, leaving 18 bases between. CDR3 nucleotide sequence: TGTGCCAGCAGCCCCGAAGGGGCGGAATTCTACGAGCAGTACTTC. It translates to CASSPEGAEFYEQYF.

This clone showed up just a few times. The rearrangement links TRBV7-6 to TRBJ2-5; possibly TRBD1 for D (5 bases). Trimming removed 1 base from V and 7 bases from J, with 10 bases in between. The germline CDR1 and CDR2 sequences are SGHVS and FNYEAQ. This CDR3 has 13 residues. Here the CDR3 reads CASSLEVQGTQYF. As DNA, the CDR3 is TGTGCCAGCAGCTTAGAAGTGCAGGGGACCCAGTACTTC.

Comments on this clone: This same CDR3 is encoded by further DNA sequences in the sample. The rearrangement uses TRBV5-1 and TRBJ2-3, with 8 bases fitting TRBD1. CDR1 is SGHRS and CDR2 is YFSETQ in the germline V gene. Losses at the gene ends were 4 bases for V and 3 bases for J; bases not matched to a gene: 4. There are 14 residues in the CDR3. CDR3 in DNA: TGCGCCAGCAGCCGGGACAGGAGTACAGATACGCAGTATTTT. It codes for CASSRDRSTDTQYF.

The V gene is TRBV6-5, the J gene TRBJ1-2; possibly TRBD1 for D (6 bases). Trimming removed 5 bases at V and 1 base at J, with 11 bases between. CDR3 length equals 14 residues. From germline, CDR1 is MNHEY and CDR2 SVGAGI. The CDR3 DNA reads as TGTGCCAGCAGTAGGACAGTGAATAACTATGGCTACACCTTC. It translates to CASSRTVNNYGYTF.

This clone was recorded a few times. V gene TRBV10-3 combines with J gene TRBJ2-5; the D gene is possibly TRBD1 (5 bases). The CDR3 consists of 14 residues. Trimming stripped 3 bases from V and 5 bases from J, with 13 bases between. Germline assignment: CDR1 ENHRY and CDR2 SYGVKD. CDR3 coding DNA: TGTGCCATCAGTGAAAGGGTTAAGGGGGAGACCCAGTACTTC. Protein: CAISERVKGETQYF.

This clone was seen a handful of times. CDR3 sequence (DNA): TGTGCCAGCAGCGAACAGGCTAACACTGAAGCTTTCTTT. This encodes CASSEQANTEAFF. V is TRBV7-2 and J is TRBJ1-1; a weak D match, TRBD1 (5 bases). There are 13 residues in the CDR3. Germline V gene lookup returns CDR1 SGHTA and CDR2 FQGNSA. Trimming took off 5 bases at V and 2 bases at J, with 9 bases between the two ends.

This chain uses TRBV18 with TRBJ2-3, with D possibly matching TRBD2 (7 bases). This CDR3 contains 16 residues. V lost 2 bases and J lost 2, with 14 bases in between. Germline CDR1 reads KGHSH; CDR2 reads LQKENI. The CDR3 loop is CASSPLAGAPTDTQYF. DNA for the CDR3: TGTGCCAGCTCACCATTGGCGGGGGCACCCACAGATACGCAGTATTTT.

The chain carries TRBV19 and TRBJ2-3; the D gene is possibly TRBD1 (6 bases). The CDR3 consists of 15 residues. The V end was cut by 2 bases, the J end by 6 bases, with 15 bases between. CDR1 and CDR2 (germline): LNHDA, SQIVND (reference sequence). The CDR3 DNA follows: TGTGCCAGTAGTATACCAGGGACATTCACCGATACGCAGTATTTT. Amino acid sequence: CASSIPGTFTDTQYF.

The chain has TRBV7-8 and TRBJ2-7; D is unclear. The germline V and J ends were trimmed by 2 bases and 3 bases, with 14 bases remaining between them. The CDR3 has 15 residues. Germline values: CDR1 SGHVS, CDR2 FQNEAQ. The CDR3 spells CASSLILVNYYEQYF. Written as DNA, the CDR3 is TGTGCCAGCAGCTTAATCCTAGTGAACTACTACGAGCAGTACTTC.

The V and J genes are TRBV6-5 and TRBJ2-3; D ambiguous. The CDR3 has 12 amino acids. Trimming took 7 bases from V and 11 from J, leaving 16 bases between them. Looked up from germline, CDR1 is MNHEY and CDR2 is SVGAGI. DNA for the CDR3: TGTGCCAGCAATCCCAAAAGAGGAAGGCAGTATTTT. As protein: CASNPKRGRQYF.

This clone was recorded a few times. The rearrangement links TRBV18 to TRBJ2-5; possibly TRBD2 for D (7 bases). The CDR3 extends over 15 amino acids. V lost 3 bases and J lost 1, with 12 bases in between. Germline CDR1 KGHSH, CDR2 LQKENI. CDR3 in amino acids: CASSPRAGAQETQYF. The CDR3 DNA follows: TGTGCCAGCTCACCGAGGGCGGGGGCCCAAGAGACCCAGTACTTC.

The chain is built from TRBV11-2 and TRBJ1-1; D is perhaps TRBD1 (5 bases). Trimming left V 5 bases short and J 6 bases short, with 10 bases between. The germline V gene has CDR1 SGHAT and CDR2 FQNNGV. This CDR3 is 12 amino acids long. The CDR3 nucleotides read TGTGCCAGCAGCGCCCGGGGGGCTGAAGCTTTCTTT. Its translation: CASSARGAEAFF.

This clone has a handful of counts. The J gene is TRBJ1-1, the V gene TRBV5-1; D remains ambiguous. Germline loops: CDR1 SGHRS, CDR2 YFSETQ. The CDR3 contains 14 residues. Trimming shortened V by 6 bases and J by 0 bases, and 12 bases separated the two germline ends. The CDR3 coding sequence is TGCGCCAGCATGGCGGGTCTTATGAACACTGAAGCTTTCTTT. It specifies CASMAGLMNTEAFF.

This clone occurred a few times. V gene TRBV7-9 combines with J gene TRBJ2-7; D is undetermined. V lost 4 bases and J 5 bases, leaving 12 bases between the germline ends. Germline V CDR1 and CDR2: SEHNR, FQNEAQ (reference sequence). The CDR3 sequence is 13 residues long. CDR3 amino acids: CASSSYRTNEQYF. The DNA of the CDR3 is TGTGCCAGCAGCTCGTACCGTACTAACGAGCAGTACTTC.

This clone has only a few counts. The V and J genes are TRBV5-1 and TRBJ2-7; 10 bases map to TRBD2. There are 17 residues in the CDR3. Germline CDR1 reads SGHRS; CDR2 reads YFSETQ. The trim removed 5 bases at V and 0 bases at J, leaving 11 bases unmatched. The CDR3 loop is CASRVLAGELSSYEQYF. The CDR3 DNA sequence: TGCGCCAGCAGAGTGCTAGCGGGGGAACTGAGCTCCTACGAGCAGTACTTC.

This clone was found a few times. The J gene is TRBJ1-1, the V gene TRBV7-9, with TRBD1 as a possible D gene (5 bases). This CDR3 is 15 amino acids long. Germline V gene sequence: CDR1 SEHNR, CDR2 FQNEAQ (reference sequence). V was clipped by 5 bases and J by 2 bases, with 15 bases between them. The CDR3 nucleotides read TGTGCCAGCAGCCCAAGAACCGGGGGAAACACTGAAGCTTTCTTT. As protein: CASSPRTGGNTEAFF.

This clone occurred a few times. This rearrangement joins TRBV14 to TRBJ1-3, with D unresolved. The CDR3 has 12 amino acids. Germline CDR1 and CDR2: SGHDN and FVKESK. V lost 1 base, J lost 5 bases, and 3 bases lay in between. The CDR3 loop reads CASSQVRNTIYF. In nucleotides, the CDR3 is TGTGCCAGCAGCCAAGTCAGAAACACCATATATTTT.

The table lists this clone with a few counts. CDR3 sequence (DNA): TGTGCCAGCTCACTAAAACAGGGGGCTAACTATGGCTACACCTTC. Translation gives CASSLKQGANYGYTF. The chain has TRBV18 and TRBJ1-2; TRBD1 matches at 8 bases. Unmatched junction bases numbered 4, after V lost 4 bases and J lost 0 bases. This CDR3 spans 15 amino acids. Germline V lookup: CDR1 KGHSH, CDR2 LQKENI.